These T cell receptor beta chains were read from a single sample in a study of cytomegalovirus exposure and HLA in healthy donors. The table came from immunoSEQ multiplex PCR; TCRdb's copy has only in-frame clones and leaves some out. The profile shows roughly 150,000 clones, around 80% of them singletons. The sample was PBMCs. The receptors stem from a man aged 25-45 years in good health and CMV-seropositive. Both conserved end residues are part of each CDR3. A D gene is named only where the DNA matches it firmly. Expanded clones get a size class; other rows say once, few or many, or leave the size out.

length	size	J	V	D	CDR3	DNA
15	once	TRBJ2-7	TRBV7-2	TRBD1	CASSSTGTAYYEQYF	TGTGCCAGCAGTTCTACCGGGACAGCTTACTACGAGCAGTACTTC
16	NA	TRBJ2-5	TRBV7-8	NA	CASSPLGPPQKETQYF	TGTGCCAGCAGCCCATTGGGGCCGCCGCAAAAAGAGACCCAGTACTTC
14	NA	TRBJ1-3	TRBV6-1	TRBD1	CASSRTGAGNTIYF	TGTGCCAGCAGTAGAACAGGGGCTGGAAACACCATATATTTT
11	NA	TRBJ2-3	TRBV20-1	TRBD2	CSVILADTQYF	TGCAGTGTTATACTAGCGGATACGCAGTATTTT
19	NA	TRBJ2-7	TRBV15	TRBD2	CATSSLIGGGRRPPHEQYF	TGTGCCACCAGCAGCCTAATCGGGGGGGGACGTAGGCCGCCCCACGAGCAGTACTTC
19	NA	TRBJ2-3	TRBV4-1	TRBD1	CASSHTPGQGELGTDTQYF	TGCGCCAGCAGCCATACGCCGGGACAGGGGGAATTAGGAACAGATACGCAGTATTTT
13	NA	TRBJ1-1	TRBV30	NA	CAWSLRRGTEAFF	TGTGCCTGGAGTTTAAGGAGGGGAACTGAAGCTTTCTTT
11	NA	TRBJ2-1	TRBV6-5	NA	CASSFLNEQFF	TGTGCCAGCAGTTTCCTCAATGAGCAGTTCTTC
16	NA	TRBJ2-7	TRBV5-5	TRBD2	CASSITGTSDSYEQYF	TGTGCCAGCAGCATTACCGGGACTAGCGACTCCTACGAGCAGTACTTC
16	NA	TRBJ2-1	TRBV5-4	TRBD2	CASSRSGAGGWNEQFF	TGTGCCAGCAGCCGATCGGGTGCGGGGGGGTGGAATGAGCAGTTCTTC
16	NA	TRBJ1-2	TRBV25-1	TRBD1	CASADSDRGFGYGYTF	TGTGCCAGCGCTGACTCCGACAGGGGATTTGGCTATGGCTACACCTTC
17	NA	TRBJ2-3	TRBV11-2	TRBD2	CASSLRPSGTYTDTQYF	TGTGCCAGCAGCTTAAGGCCTAGCGGGACCTACACAGATACGCAGTATTTT
21	NA	TRBJ2-3	TRBV7-2	NA	CASSLARSGVFSGSRTDTQYF	TGTGCCAGCAGCTTAGCGCGGTCGGGTGTTTTCTCGGGGAGCCGCACAGATACGCAGTATTTT
15	NA	TRBJ2-3	TRBV5-1	NA	CASSLQLLSTDTQYF	TGCGCCAGCAGCTTGCAACTTCTGAGCACAGATACGCAGTATTTT
16	NA	TRBJ1-5	TRBV2	TRBD1	CASSEGTGSSNQPQHF	TGTGCCAGCAGTGAAGGGACAGGGTCTAGCAATCAGCCCCAGCATTTT
14	NA	TRBJ2-3	TRBV30	NA	CAWSSGAGTDTQYF	TGTGCCTGGAGTTCTGGAGCTGGCACAGATACGCAGTATTTT
15	NA	TRBJ1-3	TRBV6-4	NA	CASSDSGHSGNTIYF	TGTGCCAGCAGTGACTCGGGACACTCTGGAAACACCATATATTTT
12	NA	TRBJ2-1	TRBV29-1	NA	CSVEPRYNEQFF	TGCAGCGTTGAACCGAGGTACAATGAGCAGTTCTTC
13	NA	TRBJ2-7	TRBV11-2	NA	CASTLGAYNQQYF	TGTGCCAGCACCCTGGGAGCTTATAACCAGCAGTACTTC
16	NA	TRBJ2-5	TRBV15	TRBD1	CATSSTGTGLQETQYF	TGTGCCACCAGCAGTACCGGGACAGGGCTCCAAGAGACCCAGTACTTC
14	once	TRBJ2-2	TRBV5-6	NA	CASSLSRVYGELFF	TGTGCCAGCAGCTTGTCCCGGGTTTACGGGGAGCTGTTTTTT
13	NA	TRBJ2-7	TRBV5-1	TRBD1	CASGTGGSNEQYF	TGCGCCAGCGGGACAGGGGGCTCGAACGAGCAGTACTTC
13	NA	TRBJ1-4	TRBV28	TRBD1	CASTATDRAELFF	TGTGCCAGCACAGCGACAGACAGGGCGGAACTGTTTTTT
15	NA	TRBJ2-7	TRBV28	NA	CASNSSPGHSYEQYF	TGTGCCAGCAACTCGTCCCCAGGGCACTCCTACGAGCAGTACTTC
14	NA	TRBJ1-1	TRBV5-1	NA	CASSVSSRDTEAFF	TGCGCCAGCAGCGTCAGCTCCCGGGACACTGAAGCTTTCTTT
14	NA	TRBJ1-1	TRBV4-3	TRBD1	CASSHVQGAFGAFF	TGCGCCAGCAGCCATGTACAGGGGGCCTTTGGGGCTTTCTTT
14	few	TRBJ2-7	TRBV2	NA	CASSQGGGFYEQYF	TGTGCCAGCAGCCAAGGGGGAGGGTTCTACGAGCAGTACTTC
13	once	TRBJ2-1	TRBV19	NA	CASSIDRYNEQFF	TGTGCCAGTAGTATTGACAGATACAATGAGCAGTTCTTC
15	few	TRBJ1-4	TRBV5-1	TRBD1	CASSVTGGSNEKLFF	TGCGCCAGCAGCGTCACAGGGGGGTCTAATGAAAAACTGTTTTTT
14	NA	TRBJ1-1	TRBV30	NA	CAWSVTRRNTEAFF	TGTGCCTGGAGTGTGACCAGGCGGAACACTGAAGCTTTCTTT
17	NA	TRBJ2-7	TRBV7-2	TRBD2	CASSSSGGIDFSYEQYF	TGTGCCAGCAGCTCTTCGGGGGGGATCGACTTCTCCTACGAGCAGTACTTC
14	NA	TRBJ2-5	TRBV6-5	TRBD1	CASSESGTGGTQYF	TGTGCCAGCAGTGAATCCGGGACAGGGGGGACCCAGTACTTC
15	NA	TRBJ1-4	TRBV27	TRBD1	CASSQRQGRGEKLFF	TGTGCCAGCAGTCAGAGACAGGGGCGGGGTGAAAAACTGTTTTTT
15	few	TRBJ2-5	TRBV6-5	TRBD1	CASSYTGQGAETQYF	TGTGCCAGCAGTTACACGGGACAGGGGGCGGAGACCCAGTACTTC
15	NA	TRBJ2-1	TRBV27	NA	CASSFRTAGQGEQFF	TGTGCCAGCAGTTTCCGTACTGCAGGGCAAGGTGAGCAGTTCTTC
16	NA	TRBJ1-1	TRBV28	NA	CASSWVKTDPNTEAFF	TGTGCCAGCAGTTGGGTAAAGACAGATCCGAACACTGAAGCTTTCTTT